The T cell receptor (beta chain) under discussion was sequenced for a study of blood T cell repertoires in COVID-19. About the study: Acute and convalescent COVID-19 specimens originated in the United States, Italy and Spain. The analysed material was cDNA or gDNA that came from T cells, B-cell-depleted T cells, or PBMCs.

This clone appeared a single time. Source study methods: Estimation of nucleated cell counts relied on the amplification of reference gene primers. The protocol was immunoSEQ multiplex PCR, while the TCRdb copy is restricted to in-frame clones and leaves out a portion. V and J calls plus clone size are reproduced from that table; the DNA served to infer D and trimming. The sample consists of some 90,000 clones, 89% of them appearing once. J was trimmed by 3 bases and V by 4 bases; bases with no gene match: 10. Per germline, CDR1 SQVTM and CDR2 ANQGSEA. The CDR3 length is 15 residues. This sequence originates from a woman older than 75 with active COVID-19. Input material: peripheral blood. The chain combines TRBV29-1 with TRBJ1-1, with 8 bases that match TRBD1. The CDR3 nucleotides read TGCAGCGTTGGCGCAGGGGGCGCAGGCGACACTGAAGCTTTCTTT. The encoded protein is CSVGAGGAGDTEAFF.